Presented here are 27 T cell receptor beta chains from one specimen sequenced in a study of blood T cell repertoires in COVID-19. TCRdb keeps only in-frame clones here, not all; method: immunoSEQ multiplex PCR. The repertoire holds about 230,000 clones, with approximately 84% as singletons. The sample consisted of peripheral blood. The receptor set was obtained from a man aged 40-50 years with acute or convalescent COVID-19.

This rearrangement joins TRBV6-6 to TRBJ1-5; maybe TRBD1 (5 bases). Trimming pared 6 bases from V and 0 bases from J, leaving 15 bases between. The CDR3 spans 16 residues. Germline lookup yields CDR1 MNHNY and CDR2 SVGAGI (reference sequence). CDR3 bases: TGTGCCAGCAGCCGAGGGACTGTAGATAGCAATCAGCCCCAGCATTTT. Residues: CASSRGTVDSNQPQHF.

The rearrangement links TRBV5-4 to TRBJ1-4; D possibly corresponds to TRBD1 (5 bases). The CDR3 consists of 13 residues. Germline loops: CDR1 SGHNT, CDR2 YYREEE (reference sequence). The V and J ends lost 5 bases and 4 bases respectively, with 9 bases between them. This CDR3 reads CASRRDGNEKLFF. The DNA for the CDR3 is TGTGCCAGCAGGCGGGACGGTAATGAAAAACTGTTTTTT.

V and J are TRBV6-2 or TRBV6-3 and TRBJ1-1; D unresolved. The CDR3 runs 13 residues. Germline V gives CDR1 MNHEY, CDR2 SVGEGT. The ends were cut back, 3 bases at V and 7 bases at J, with 12 bases in the middle. CDR3 protein: CASSYVLQHEAFF. The CDR3, as DNA: TGTGCCAGCAGTTATGTTTTACAGCATGAAGCTTTCTTT.

This chain links TRBV19 with TRBJ2-3, with 10 bases fitting TRBD2. CDR3 length: 15 amino acids. In germline, CDR1 is LNHDA, CDR2 SQIVND (reference sequence). The V and J ends lost 5 bases and 1 base, in that order; junction bases with no gene match: 3. For the CDR3, the DNA is TGTGCCAGTAGTTGGGGACTAGCGCGCACAGATACGCAGTATTTT. Translated: CASSWGLARTDTQYF.

Only one count was recorded for this clone. CDR3 sequence (DNA): TGCGCCAGCAGCTTGGTTGGGGGGAGCACAGATACGCAGTATTTT. Translation: CASSLVGGSTDTQYF. The genes are TRBV5-1 and TRBJ2-3; weak D call: TRBD2 (6 bases). Per the germline V gene, CDR1 is SGHRS and CDR2 is YFSETQ. V was pared by 0 bases and J by 0 bases, with 8 bases between. The CDR3 length is 15 residues.

Comment on this clone: This specimen includes other DNA sequences encoding the same CDR3. V gene TRBV2 combines with J gene TRBJ2-3, with 7 bases matching TRBD2. The CDR3 is 13 amino acids. V lost 7 bases, J lost 2 bases, and 3 bases stayed unmatched. The V gene's germline CDR1 is SNHLY and CDR2 FYNNEI. The CDR3 coding sequence is TGTGCCAGCACCCGGGACTACACAGATACGCAGTATTTT. Protein sequence: CASTRDYTDTQYF.

The CDR3 loop reads CASSSTGSDGYTF. The CDR3 DNA is TGTGCCAGCAGTTCGACAGGGTCAGATGGCTACACCTTC. The V call is TRBV12-3 or TRBV12-4, the J call TRBJ1-2, with 7 bases lining up with TRBD1. The CDR3 has 13 residues. Losses at the gene ends were 4 bases for V and 6 bases for J; bases not matched to a gene: 5.

This clone was seen once. This chain joins TRBV7-2 and TRBJ1-5; 7 bases agree with TRBD1. The CDR3 has 18 residues. Germline CDR1 SGHTA, CDR2 FQGNSA. V shed 6 bases and J 7 bases; nucleotides not matched to a gene: 21. CDR3 DNA sequence: TGTGCCAGCAGTAACCTCGCGAAGGGGGCGCGGGGGGGCCAGCCCCAGCATTTT. It specifies CASSNLAKGARGGQPQHF.

This clone has only a few counts. The J gene is TRBJ1-5, the V gene TRBV27, with a possible D match to TRBD1 (6 bases). The V gene's germline CDR1 is MNHEY and CDR2 SMNVEV (reference sequence). The ends were cut back, 4 bases at V and 0 bases at J, with 16 bases in the middle. The CDR3 runs to 17 residues. The CDR3 nucleotides read TGTGCCAGCAGTTACAGGGCCCCCCTTTATAGCAATCAGCCCCAGCATTTT. Its translation: CASSYRAPLYSNQPQHF.

This rearrangement joins TRBV19 to TRBJ1-2; no reliable D call. Trimming removed 5 bases at V and 4 bases at J, with 17 bases between. This CDR3 has 15 residues. Per germline, CDR1 LNHDA and CDR2 SQIVND (reference sequence). CDR3: CASSPRQAGIYGYTF. CDR3 nucleotide sequence: TGTGCCAGTAGTCCCCGGCAGGCCGGGATCTATGGCTACACCTTC.

The CDR3 protein is CATSSRQAPVSGNTIYF. Here the CDR3 DNA reads TGTGCCACCAGCAGCCGACAGGCCCCAGTCTCTGGAAACACCATATATTTT. The genes are TRBV15 and TRBJ1-3; D possibly corresponds to TRBD1 (6 bases). Between the trimmed V and J ends, which lost 3 bases and 0 bases, there was a span of 15 bases. Per germline, CDR1 LNHNV and CDR2 YYDKDF (reference sequence). The CDR3 totals 17 residues.

This chain links TRBV27 with TRBJ1-2, with D perhaps matching TRBD1 (5 bases). Germline CDR1 and CDR2: MNHEY and SMNVEV (reference sequence). The V gene lost 2 bases and the J gene lost 7 bases, with 17 bases spanning the gap. The CDR3 is 15 residues long. CDR3 in DNA: TGTGCCAGCAGTTTAGTGGGGCCCGATCGGGCTGGCTACACCTTC. Translating gives CASSLVGPDRAGYTF.

Comments on this clone: A single base separates this from a much larger clone, so it may be a read error. Other DNA sequences from this sample encode an identical CDR3 as well. This chain connects TRBV5-1 to TRBJ1-1, with D possibly TRBD1 on 6 matching bases. This CDR3 region has 16 residues. Germline loops: CDR1 SGHRS, CDR2 YFSETQ. Trimming pared 2 bases from V and 8 bases from J, leaving 22 bases between. CDR3 DNA: TGCGCCAGCAGCTTAGGACAGACCCAAATGAACAGAGAAGCTTTCTTT. Its protein product is CASSLGQTQMNREAFF.

This clone was counted a few times. The gene calls are TRBV5-1 and TRBJ2-1; D gene ambiguous. Germline CDR1 and CDR2: SGHRS and YFSETQ. V lost 0 bases and J lost 3, with 4 bases in between. CDR3 length equals 13 residues. CDR3 bases: TGCGCCAGCAGCTTGGACAGCTACAATGAGCAGTTCTTC. Protein sequence: CASSLDSYNEQFF.

The chain uses TRBV11-2 and TRBJ2-1; TRBD2 matches 13 bases. Germline values: CDR1 SGHAT, CDR2 FQNNGV. V lost 5 bases and J lost 0; bases outside the gene matches: 10. The CDR3 has 19 residues. CDR3 sequence: CASSPRTSGGRSSYNEQFF. In DNA, the CDR3 is TGTGCCAGCAGCCCGCGGACTAGCGGGGGCCGAAGCTCCTACAATGAGCAGTTCTTC.

The V and J genes are TRBV2 and TRBJ2-1; 9 bases align to TRBD1. The length of the CDR3 is 16 residues. Germline loops: CDR1 SNHLY, CDR2 FYNNEI. V trimming: 9 bases; J trimming: 9 bases; junction bases outside the gene matches: 18. In DNA, the CDR3 is TGTGCCAGAGGGACAGGGTTGGTCGCGTCCGGGAGTGAGCAGTTCTTC. Encoded protein: CARGTGLVASGSEQFF.

The chain is built from TRBV6-6 and TRBJ1-6; TRBD1 matches at 8 bases. V was clipped by 8 bases and J by 9 bases; unmatched bases: 3. This CDR3 contains 12 residues. Germline CDR1 is MNHNY and CDR2 is SVGAGI (reference sequence). The CDR3 bases are TGTGCCAGCTGGACAGGGACTTCACCCCTCCACTTT. It encodes CASWTGTSPLHF.

The chain has TRBV11-1 and TRBJ1-1; D may be TRBD1 (5 bases). Trimming took 5 bases from V and 3 from J, leaving 16 bases between them. This CDR3 is 15 amino acids long. The germline CDR1 and CDR2 sequences are SGHAT and FQDESV (reference sequence). CDR3 protein: CASSTVGRGHTEAFF. The DNA of the CDR3 is TGTGCCAGCAGCACGGTCGGAAGGGGTCACACTGAAGCTTTCTTT.

The rearrangement joins TRBV11-2 to TRBJ2-3; 8 bases align to TRBD2. This CDR3 is built from 14 residues. Germline V gene sequence: CDR1 SGHAT, CDR2 FQNNGV. V was clipped by 3 bases and J by 4 bases; unmatched bases: 3. This CDR3 is CASSFGGASDTQYF. CDR3 in DNA: TGTGCCAGCAGCTTCGGGGGGGCATCAGATACGCAGTATTTT. The whole variable domain, remainder taken from reference TRBV11-2 and TRBJ2-3, is EAGVAQSPRYKIIEKRQSVAFWCNPISGHATLYWYQQILGQGPKLLIQFQNNGVVDDSQLPKDRFSAERLKGVDSTLKIQPAKLEDSAVYLCASSFGGASDTQYFGPGTRLTVL.

This clone was picked up one time. This rearrangement joins TRBV4-2 to TRBJ1-4; 8 bases fit TRBD1. The CDR3 is 16 amino acids. V dropped 3 bases and J dropped 8; count of bases not matched to a gene: 11. Per the germline V gene, CDR1 is LGHNA and CDR2 is YNFKEQ. The CDR3 here is CASSQNPQGAVEKLFF. The CDR3 DNA reads as TGTGCCAGCAGCCAGAATCCCCAGGGGGCGGTAGAAAAACTGTTTTTT.

The chain recombines TRBV7-3 with TRBJ2-5, with 9 bases lining up with TRBD2. With 0 bases clipped from V and 5 bases from J, the junction kept 7 bases outside the gene matches. Germline CDR1 SGHTA, CDR2 FQGTGA. This CDR3 is built from 16 residues. The CDR3, as DNA: TGTGCCAGCAGCTTAACTAGCGGGGGTACCGACGAGACCCAGTACTTC. It codes for CASSLTSGGTDETQYF.

The rearrangement uses TRBV7-9 and TRBJ2-7; D is perhaps TRBD1 (6 bases). Trimming shortened V by 2 bases and J by 1 base, and 12 bases separated the two germline ends. The CDR3 has 15 residues. CDR1 SEHNR and CDR2 FQNEAQ come from the germline V gene (reference sequence). In nucleotides, the CDR3 is TGTGCCAGCAGCTTAAATCCCGGACAGTCCTACGAGCAGTACTTC. It codes for CASSLNPGQSYEQYF.

The chain has TRBV6-5 and TRBJ2-7; a weak D match, TRBD1 (5 bases). CDR1 and CDR2 (germline): MNHEY, SVGAGI. This CDR3 is 13 amino acids long. Trimming shortened V by 2 bases and J by 3 bases, and 8 bases separated the two germline ends. The CDR3 reads CASSYAQGYEQYF. In DNA form, the CDR3 reads TGTGCCAGCAGTTACGCGCAGGGCTACGAGCAGTACTTC.

This clone was recorded once. At the DNA level, this CDR3 is encoded by other sequences in the same sample as well. The V and J genes are TRBV30 and TRBJ1-6; TRBD1 might be the D (5 bases). Germline loops: CDR1 GTSNPN, CDR2 SVGIG (reference sequence). Trimming stripped 2 bases from V and 8 bases from J, with 7 bases between. There are 12 residues in the CDR3. The CDR3 DNA reads as TGTGCCTGGAGTCGGGGGGATTCACCCCTCCACTTT. It specifies CAWSRGDSPLHF.

In nucleotides, the CDR3 is TGTGCCAGCAGCCAGGCCCTGTCCTACGAGCAGTACTTC. This codes for CASSQALSYEQYF. The chain carries TRBV3-1 (or the pseudogene TRBV3-2) and TRBJ2-7; D gene uncertain. Germline CDR1 reads LGHDT; CDR2 reads YNNKEL (reference sequence). Deletions cut 3 bases from V and 1 base from J, with 7 bases between. The CDR3 extends over 13 amino acids.

The gene calls are TRBV6-2 or TRBV6-3 and TRBJ1-1; 9 nucleotides align to TRBD1. V lost 2 bases and J lost 3; bases outside the gene matches: 4. The CDR3 spans 15 residues. From germline, CDR1 is MNHEY and CDR2 SVGEGT. The CDR3 bases are TGTGCCAGCAGTTACGGGGGACAGGGCTACACTGAAGCTTTCTTT. As protein: CASSYGGQGYTEAFF.

This chain joins TRBV6-5 and TRBJ1-4; 8 positions agree with TRBD1. Losses at the gene ends were 6 bases for V and 4 bases for J; bases not matched to a gene: 7. CDR3 size: 15 residues. Germline CDR1 is MNHEY and CDR2 is SVGAGI. The DNA for the CDR3 is TGTGCCAGCAGACCTCGACAGGGGAGTAATGAAAAACTGTTTTTT. Amino acids: CASRPRQGSNEKLFF.